Presented here are 26 T cell receptor beta chains from one specimen sequenced in a study of circulating and synovial CD4+ cells in juvenile arthritis. Assay used: immunoSEQ multiplex PCR; TCRdb lists only in-frame clones, some missing. Of tens of thousands of clones listed, about 95% are singletons. Sequencing was done on a sample of CD4+ T cells from blood. The receptors shown here come from a human donor with juvenile idiopathic arthritis.

This chain joins TRBV7-2 and TRBJ2-7, with a weak D call TRBD2 (6 bases). The CDR3 has 14 amino acids. Germline V gene sequence: CDR1 SGHTA, CDR2 FQGNSA. The germline V and J ends were trimmed by 3 bases and 6 bases, with 15 bases remaining between them. The CDR3 protein is CASSLIGLSPEQYF. The CDR3 DNA follows: TGTGCCAGCAGCTTGATCGGACTAAGCCCCGAGCAGTACTTC.

V gene TRBV15 combines with J gene TRBJ1-2, with 7 bases matching TRBD1. The V segment lost 4 bases and the J segment 4 bases; nucleotides outside the gene matches: 9. This CDR3 has 15 amino acids. The germline CDR1 and CDR2 sequences are LNHNV and YYDKDF (reference sequence). The CDR3 DNA reads as TGTGCCACCAGCATAGACAGGGCGGAAATCTATGGCTACACCTTC. Encoded protein: CATSIDRAEIYGYTF.

This clone has a single count. This rearrangement joins TRBV29-1 to TRBJ1-1; 8 bases fit TRBD1. CDR1 SQVTM and CDR2 ANQGSEA come from the germline V gene. The CDR3 runs to 13 residues. V was pared by 7 bases and J by 5 bases, with 9 bases of the junction left unmatched. This CDR3 reads CSGRQGSGTEAFF. The CDR3 DNA sequence: TGCAGCGGAAGACAGGGGAGTGGTACTGAAGCTTTCTTT. Full variable domain (remainder filled in from reference TRBV29-1 and TRBJ1-1): SAVISQKPSRDICQRGTSLTIQCQVDSQVTMMFWYRQQPGQSLTLIATANQGSEATYESGFVIDKFPISRPNLTFSTLTVSNMSPEDSSIYLCSGRQGSGTEAFFGQGTRLTVV.

The J gene is TRBJ2-3, the V gene TRBV2; perhaps TRBD2 as D (6 bases). V was shortened by 3 bases and J by 5 bases, with 9 bases between the two germline ends. Germline assignment: CDR1 SNHLY and CDR2 FYNNEI. This CDR3 has 13 amino acids. For the CDR3, the DNA is TGTGCCAGCAGTGAGGGACTCGGAGATACGCAGTATTTT. Translated, it gives CASSEGLGDTQYF. Together with reference TRBV2 and TRBJ2-3, the CDR3 gives the full variable domain: EPEVTQTPSHQVTQMGQEVILRCVPISNHLYFYWYRQILGQKVEFLVSFYNNEISEKSEIFDDQFSVERPDGSNFTLKIRSTKLEDSAMYFCASSEGLGDTQYFGPGTRLTVL.

This chain's CDR3 is CASSEPGAKNIQYF. The CDR3 nucleotides read TGTGCCAGCAGTGAACCGGGAGCCAAAAACATTCAGTACTTC. The J gene is TRBJ2-4, the V gene TRBV6-1, with D uncertain. V was trimmed by 2 bases and J by 0 bases, leaving 5 bases between them. The CDR3 sequence is 14 residues long. Germline assignment: CDR1 MNHNS and CDR2 SASEGT.

The chain combines TRBV11-2 with TRBJ1-2; no reliable D call. Deletions cut 5 bases from V and 6 bases from J, with 19 bases between. CDR1 is SGHAT, CDR2 FQNNGV, per germline. CDR3 length equals 15 residues. The CDR3 sequence: CASSPRAGQTDGYTF. The CDR3 coding sequence is TGTGCCAGCAGCCCGCGCGCGGGCCAAACCGATGGCTACACCTTC.

This chain uses TRBV5-4 with TRBJ2-7; 8 nucleotides agree with TRBD2. V shed 3 bases and J 5 bases; nucleotides not matched to a gene: 4. This CDR3 is built from 13 residues. Germline V gene lookup returns CDR1 SGHNT and CDR2 YYREEE (reference sequence). CDR3 sequence reads: CASSSSGRNEQYF. The DNA of the CDR3 is TGTGCCAGCAGCTCTAGCGGGCGCAACGAGCAGTACTTC.

The V call is TRBV6-5, the J call TRBJ2-5, with D unclear. Trimming left V 4 bases short and J 1 base short, with 7 bases between. CDR1 and CDR2 (germline): MNHEY, SVGAGI. The CDR3 covers 13 residues. CDR3 DNA: TGTGCCAGCAGTTTTCTCGGCCAAGAGACCCAGTACTTC. As protein: CASSFLGQETQYF.

This clone was seen once. This chain connects TRBV19 to TRBJ1-5; 7 bases match TRBD1. The CDR3 covers 16 residues. Trimming at V came to 8 bases and at J to 3 bases, leaving 13 bases not matched to a gene. CDR1 is LNHDA and CDR2 is SQIVND in the germline V gene (reference sequence). The CDR3 loop reads CASFDPKQGTNQPQHF. The CDR3, as DNA: TGTGCCAGTTTCGACCCAAAACAGGGGACCAATCAGCCCCAGCATTTT. The full variable domain, completed using reference TRBV19 and TRBJ1-5, is DGGITQSPKYLFRKEGQNVTLSCEQNLNHDAMYWYRQDPGQGLRLIYYSQIVNDFQKGDIAEGYSVSREKKESFPLTVTSAQKNPTAFYLCASFDPKQGTNQPQHFGDGTRLSIL.

The chain is built from TRBV6-5 and TRBJ2-7, with a weak D call TRBD2 (6 bases). The CDR3 totals 15 residues. The germline gives CDR1 MNHEY, CDR2 SVGAGI. The V gene lost 4 bases and the J gene lost 3 bases, with 16 bases spanning the gap. CDR3 amino acids: CASSSLGGVDYEQYF. In DNA, the CDR3 is TGTGCCAGCAGTTCCCTTGGAGGGGTCGACTACGAGCAGTACTTC.

V and J are TRBV7-6 and TRBJ1-1; the D gene is possibly TRBD1 (5 bases). The CDR3 runs to 21 residues. The V end was cut by 1 base, the J end by 4 bases, with 31 bases between. Germline values: CDR1 SGHVS, CDR2 FNYEAQ. The DNA of the CDR3 is TGTGCCAGCAGCTTAGTCCGCGATCGTCCGGGGGAGCGAGCGAAGCGCACTGAAGCTTTCTTT. Residues: CASSLVRDRPGERAKRTEAFF.

The chain couples TRBV19 to TRBJ2-3; tentatively, D is TRBD2 (6 bases). This CDR3 comprises 18 residues. The V gene's germline CDR1 is LNHDA and CDR2 SQIVND (reference sequence). V was pared by 5 bases and J by 8 bases, with 29 bases between. CDR3: CASSPPSLATLHSSTQYF. DNA of the CDR3: TGTGCCAGTAGTCCACCCAGCCTAGCGACCCTTCATAGCAGTACGCAGTATTTT.

The chain links TRBV9 to TRBJ2-7; a possible D gene is TRBD2 (5 bases). The V end was cut by 0 bases, the J end by 6 bases, with 16 bases between. This CDR3 has 15 amino acids. The germline gives CDR1 SGDLS, CDR2 YYNGEE. CDR3 sequence: CASSVDGSPTLEQYF. CDR3 sequence (DNA): TGTGCCAGCAGCGTAGATGGGAGCCCGACCCTCGAGCAGTACTTC.

DNA of the CDR3: TGTGCCAGTAAGACTAGCGGGGCCCCCACAGATACGCAGTATTTT. It is translated as CASKTSGAPTDTQYF. The chain employs TRBV19 and TRBJ2-3, with 11 bases lining up with TRBD2. The V gene end was trimmed by 7 bases and the J gene end by 2 bases; junction bases not matched to a gene: 5. Germline loops: CDR1 LNHDA, CDR2 SQIVND (reference sequence). The CDR3 contains 15 residues.

This clone was observed once. The V gene is TRBV11-2, the J gene TRBJ2-7; TRBD1 aligns across 8 bases. The germline CDR1 and CDR2 sequences are SGHAT and FQNNGV. The CDR3 is 15 amino acids. With V trimmed by 1 base and J by 6 bases, 8 bases remained unmatched. CDR3 region: CASSLALTTGGEQYF. The CDR3 nucleotides read TGTGCCAGCAGCTTAGCTCTGACTACAGGGGGCGAGCAGTACTTC.

The chain has TRBV25-1 and TRBJ2-1; D is possibly TRBD2 (6 bases). V was cut by 0 bases and J by 9 bases, with 15 bases left in between. The germline gives CDR1 MGHDK, CDR2 SYGVNS. The CDR3 covers 15 residues. For the CDR3, the DNA is TGTGCCAGCAGTGAATATCGCCGGGGGTCGAGTGAGCAGTTCTTC. Its translation: CASSEYRRGSSEQFF.

This chain joins TRBV5-1 and TRBJ2-2; 10 bases are a match to TRBD2. The CDR3 extends over 17 amino acids. CDR1 is SGHRS and CDR2 is YFSETQ in the germline V gene. J lost 3 bases, V lost 4 bases, and 9 bases had no gene match. The CDR3, as DNA: TGCGCCAGCAGCGTGTCCGGGACTAGCGCCTACACCGGGGAGCTGTTTTTT. It specifies CASSVSGTSAYTGELFF.

This clone was observed a single time. The V call is TRBV9, the J call TRBJ2-2; tentative D call: TRBD2 (5 bases). Trimming removed 7 bases at V and 4 bases at J, with 11 bases between. This CDR3 contains 13 residues. CDR1 is SGDLS, CDR2 YYNGEE, per germline. CDR3 DNA sequence: TGTGCCAGCCTAGTTGAGGGCACCGGGGAGCTGTTTTTT. As protein: CASLVEGTGELFF. The variable domain in full, completed from reference TRBV9 and TRBJ2-2, reads DSGVTQTPKHLITATGQRVTLRCSPRSGDLSVYWYQQSLDQGLQFLIQYYNGEERAKGNILERFSAQQFPDLHSELNLSSLELGDSALYFCASLVEGTGELFFGEGSRLTVL.

V is TRBV28 and J is TRBJ2-7, with D hard to call. The V gene lost 7 bases and the J gene lost 0 bases, with 13 bases spanning the gap. Germline V lookup: CDR1 MDHEN, CDR2 SYDVKM. The CDR3 length is 14 residues. The CDR3 DNA is TGTGCCAGCACAAAAGAGTCTGCCTCCTACGAGCAGTACTTC. Its translation: CASTKESASYEQYF.

The chain joins TRBV15 to TRBJ1-5; no clear D. Germline loops: CDR1 LNHNV, CDR2 YYDKDF (reference sequence). V shed 5 bases and J shed 6 bases, with 11 bases lying between them. The CDR3 runs to 13 residues. CDR3 in amino acids: CATSPTIPQPQHF. The DNA for the CDR3 is TGTGCCACCAGCCCTACGATACCTCAGCCCCAGCATTTT. The full variable domain, its missing parts supplied by reference TRBV15 and TRBJ1-5, is DAMVIQNPRYQVTQFGKPVTLSCSQTLNHNVMYWYQQKSSQAPKLLFHYYDKDFNNEADTPDNFQSRRPNTSFCFLDIRSPGLGDTAMYLCATSPTIPQPQHFGDGTRLSIL.

V and J are TRBV6-6 and TRBJ1-1; 10 nucleotides agree with TRBD1. Germline values: CDR1 MNHNY, CDR2 SVGAGI (reference sequence). With 6 bases clipped from V and 3 bases from J, the junction kept 10 bases outside the gene matches. The CDR3 length is 16 residues. The CDR3 spells CASSREPGQGDTEAFF. CDR3 coding DNA: TGTGCCAGCAGCCGAGAACCCGGACAGGGGGACACTGAAGCTTTCTTT.

The chain employs TRBV5-8 and TRBJ2-4, with 9 bases fitting TRBD1. The CDR3 has 13 residues. The V segment lost 4 bases and the J segment 14 bases; nucleotides outside the gene matches: 10. Germline V gene lookup returns CDR1 SGHTS and CDR2 YDEGEE. CDR3 sequence: CASSRKDDRGKYF. The CDR3 nucleotides are TGTGCCAGCAGCAGAAAGGACGACAGGGGGAAGTACTTC.

The chain has TRBV19 and TRBJ2-1, with TRBD2 identical over 14 bases. This CDR3 region has 17 residues. CDR1 is LNHDA and CDR2 is SQIVND in the germline V gene (reference sequence). The junction had 8 bases not matched to a gene; V was cut back by 3 bases and J by 7 bases. CDR3: CASSIGLGLAGVNEQFF. The CDR3 coding sequence is TGTGCCAGTAGTATTGGTCTGGGACTAGCGGGAGTGAATGAGCAGTTCTTC.

This rearrangement joins TRBV11-3 to TRBJ2-2; 8 positions match TRBD2. Germline values: CDR1 SGHNT, CDR2 YENEEA. The ends lost 3 bases at V and 0 bases at J; junction bases unmatched: 3. CDR3 length: 16 amino acids. The CDR3 DNA reads TGTGCCAGCAGCTTGAGCGGGGGCGCGAACACCGGGGAGCTGTTTTTT. Residues: CASSLSGGANTGELFF.

V usage is TRBV7-8 and J usage is TRBJ1-2; D unresolved. CDR1 and CDR2 (germline): SGHVS, FQNEAQ. This CDR3 region has 15 residues. V was pared by 4 bases and J by 4 bases, with 16 bases between. CDR3 nucleotide sequence: TGTGCCAGCAGCTCGCCAGAGGCGGGGTTCTATGGCTACACCTTC. This sequence encodes CASSSPEAGFYGYTF.

A note on this clone: The junction shows a germline mismatch at one end, possibly a read error. The rearrangement joins TRBV4-2 to TRBJ1-1; D gene uncertain. Germline-derived CDR1 and CDR2 are LGHNA and YNFKEQ. The length of the CDR3 is 15 residues. CDR3: CASSQASDVGTEAFF. CDR3 nucleotides: TGTGCCAGCAGCCAGGCTTCCGATGTGGGCACTGAGGCTTTCTTT.